Listed below are T cell receptor beta chains from one sample, sequenced in a study of T cell responses to AZD1222 COVID-19 vaccine. Data came from immunoSEQ multiplex PCR; TCRdb stores just in-frame clones and leaves some out. The table records some 99,000 clones, around 87% of them present only once. The input for sequencing was peripheral blood, taken 28 days after the second AZD1222 dose. The receptors were gathered from an adult who received the AZD1222 COVID-19 vaccine. Both conserved end residues are part of each CDR3. D genes are given only for firm matches. The size entry is marked missing in some rows and otherwise reads once, few, many or a size class.

abundance	v_gene	d_gene	j_gene	CDR3nt	CDR3aa
.	TRBV7-2	.	TRBJ2-7	TGTGCCAGCAGCTTATGGGGGGGCCCGGAAGAGCAGTACTTC	CASSLWGGPEEQYF
.	TRBV29-1	.	TRBJ1-2	TGCAGCGTGACGGGACCCAACTATGGCTACACCTTC	CSVTGPNYGYTF
.	TRBV3-1/TRBV3-2	.	TRBJ1-5	TGTGCCAGCAGCCAAGATTCGGGGGTTAATCAGCCCCAGCATTTT	CASSQDSGVNQPQHF
.	TRBV28	.	TRBJ2-5	TGTGCCAGCAGTTTGCCGGGGTTGTCAGAGACCCAGTACTTC	CASSLPGLSETQYF
.	TRBV7-9	.	TRBJ2-7	TGTGCCAGCAGCATACCGGGACTTCCGTCTGAGCAGTACTTC	CASSIPGLPSEQYF
.	TRBV7-8	.	TRBJ1-1	TGTGCCAGCAGCTTAGTAGGGGGTAGGGACACTGAAGCTTTCTTT	CASSLVGGRDTEAFF
.	TRBV4-2	TRBD2	TRBJ2-3	TGTGCCAGCAGACTAGCGGGGGTGACAGATACGCAGTATTTT	CASRLAGVTDTQYF
.	TRBV21-1	.	TRBJ1-2	TGTGCCAGCAGGCTCCCTAAGGAGTTCTGGGTCTCTATGGTAGGTGGTTCTAACTATGGCTACACCTTC	CASRLPKEFWVSMVGGSNYGYTF
.	TRBV27	TRBD1	TRBJ1-1	TGTGCCAGCAGCCGGGACAGGCCGGCGAAAGCTTTCTTT	CASSRDRPAKAFF
.	TRBV9	TRBD1	TRBJ1-1	TGTGCCAGCAGCCCTAGACAGGGGGCTAGGACTGAAGCTTTCTTT	CASSPRQGARTEAFF
few	TRBV5-1	TRBD1	TRBJ1-4	TGCGCCAGCAGCTTGAATTTTGTGACAGGGATACGAACTAATGAAAAACTGTTTTTT	CASSLNFVTGIRTNEKLFF
.	TRBV6-5	TRBD2	TRBJ2-1	TGTGCCAGCAGTTACCAGGCTAGCGGGGGCGATGAGCAGTTCTTC	CASSYQASGGDEQFF
.	TRBV12-5	TRBD1	TRBJ2-1	TGTGCTAGTGGTTCAACACAGGGGCATGAGCAGTTCTTC	CASGSTQGHEQFF
.	TRBV5-1	.	TRBJ2-5	TGCGCCAGCAGCTTGGGTTCTAGGGTATACCAAGAGACCCAGTACTTC	CASSLGSRVYQETQYF
.	TRBV2	TRBD1	TRBJ1-6	TGTGCCAGCAGCAGTCCTCAGGGGGCCTATAATTCACCCCTCCACTTT	CASSSPQGAYNSPLHF
.	TRBV7-9	.	TRBJ1-1	TGTGCCAGCAGCTTGGGTCCTAGCACTGAAGCTTTCTTT	CASSLGPSTEAFF
.	TRBV6-5	TRBD1	TRBJ1-5	TGTGCCAGCAGCCCGGGGACAGGCAATCAGCCCCAGCATTTT	CASSPGTGNQPQHF